Presented here are 24 T cell receptor beta chains from one specimen sequenced in a study of shared T cell receptors in the human thymus. Profiled with immunoSEQ multiplex PCR; TCRdb holds only in-frame clones, not every one. The sample lists over 60,000 clones; nearly 95% were seen once. The sample taken for sequencing was thymocytes. Receptor source: a human donor.

The sample holds one count of this clone. The chain is built from TRBV9 and TRBJ1-2, with TRBD1 identical over 9 bases. The junction had 6 bases not matched to a gene; V was cut back by 4 bases and J by 5 bases. The CDR3 totals 14 residues. Germline V lookup: CDR1 SGDLS, CDR2 YYNGEE. The CDR3 DNA reads TGTGCCAGCAGCTCCCGGGACAGGGTTTATGGCTACACCTTC. This codes for CASSSRDRVYGYTF.

This clone was seen a handful of times. This chain joins TRBV7-4 and TRBJ2-7; D tentatively reads TRBD1 or TRBD2 (5 bases each). The V end lost 6 bases, the J end lost 5 bases, and 20 bases lay between the germline ends. CDR1 and CDR2 (germline): SGHVT, SQSDAQ. The CDR3 runs to 15 residues. In DNA form, the CDR3 reads TGTGCCAGCAGGACCGAGGGGCCGCTCTGGGACGAGCAGTACTTC. Its protein is CASRTEGPLWDEQYF.

The chain carries TRBV4-1 and TRBJ2-7; 10 nucleotides line up with TRBD2. This CDR3 spans 15 amino acids. J was trimmed by 4 bases and V by 3 bases; bases with no gene match: 6. Per the germline V gene, CDR1 is MGHRA and CDR2 is YSYEKL. CDR3 loop: CASSHSSGGRYEQYF. DNA for the CDR3: TGCGCCAGCAGCCATTCTAGCGGGGGTCGATACGAGCAGTACTTC.

The chain couples TRBV4-2 to TRBJ2-7, with 7 positions matching TRBD2. Trimming cost V 2 bases and J 4 bases; bases outside gene matches: 5. This CDR3 contains 14 residues. Germline lookup yields CDR1 LGHNA and CDR2 YNFKEQ. The CDR3 region is CASSQRHGGYEQYF. In nucleotides, the CDR3 is TGTGCCAGCAGCCAACGACACGGGGGGTACGAGCAGTACTTC.

The V call is TRBV11-2, the J call TRBJ1-3; possibly TRBD1 for D (6 bases). V was shortened by 5 bases and J by 7 bases, with 24 bases between the two germline ends. The CDR3 totals 17 residues. CDR1 is SGHAT, CDR2 FQNNGV, per germline. CDR3 nucleotide sequence: TGTGCCAGCAGCCTTTTGGACAGCGATAGCTTGTGGAACACCATATATTTT. Encoded protein: CASSLLDSDSLWNTIYF.

The chain employs TRBV19 and TRBJ1-2; 9 bases are shared with TRBD1. Germline lookup yields CDR1 LNHDA and CDR2 SQIVND (reference sequence). The J segment lost 3 bases and the V segment lost 7 bases, leaving 6 bases of the junction unmatched. The CDR3 sequence is 14 residues long. CDR3 in amino acids: CASIVQGADYGYTF. The CDR3, as DNA: TGTGCCAGTATCGTACAGGGGGCTGACTATGGCTACACCTTC. Variable domain in full (rest from reference TRBV19 and TRBJ1-2): DGGITQSPKYLFRKEGQNVTLSCEQNLNHDAMYWYRQDPGQGLRLIYYSQIVNDFQKGDIAEGYSVSREKKESFPLTVTSAQKNPTAFYLCASIVQGADYGYTFGSGTRLTVV.

The chain recombines TRBV18 with TRBJ2-7; the D call may be TRBD1 or TRBD2 (6 bases each). Per germline, CDR1 KGHSH and CDR2 LQKENI. Trimming took 3 bases from V and 7 from J, leaving 19 bases between them. This CDR3 spans 15 amino acids. CDR3 in amino acids: CASSPLGGPGREQYF. The DNA of the CDR3 is TGTGCCAGCTCACCCCTGGGGGGCCCCGGTCGAGAGCAGTACTTC.

The J gene is TRBJ2-7, the V gene TRBV5-4; D not resolved. Germline CDR1 reads SGHNT; CDR2 reads YYREEE (reference sequence). Trimming removed 4 bases at V and 5 bases at J, with 7 bases between. The length of the CDR3 is 11 residues. CDR3 region: CASSLRHEQYF. CDR3 DNA sequence: TGTGCCAGCAGCCTTCGACACGAGCAGTACTTC.

Here the CDR3 DNA reads TGTGCCAGCAGTGCATCCTCCATGGGAGGCAATCAGCCCCAGCATTTT. This sequence encodes CASSASSMGGNQPQHF. The chain links TRBV6-1 to TRBJ1-5; D call uncertain. Germline loops: CDR1 MNHNS, CDR2 SASEGT. Trimming took off 4 bases at V and 2 bases at J, with 15 bases between the two ends. CDR3 length: 16 amino acids.

The chain carries TRBV30 and TRBJ1-2, with 10 bases aligning to TRBD1. The CDR3 loop spans 16 amino acids. J lost 6 bases, V lost 1 base, and 11 bases had no gene match. CDR1 is GTSNPN and CDR2 is SVGIG in the germline V gene (reference sequence). The CDR3 reads CAWSERDRGRGDGYTF. DNA for the CDR3: TGTGCCTGGAGTGAGAGGGACAGGGGAAGGGGGGATGGCTACACCTTC. Together with reference TRBV30 and TRBJ1-2, the CDR3 gives the full variable domain: SQTIHQWPATLVQPVGSPLSLECTVEGTSNPNLYWYRQAAGRGLQLLFYSVGIGQISSEVPQNLSASRPQDRQFILSSKKLLLSDSGFYLCAWSERDRGRGDGYTFGSGTRLTVV.

As for this clone: The conserved closing phenylalanine or tryptophan is absent in this CDR3, likely reflecting a read error. The DNA is left out, because the CDR3 cannot be placed on it with certainty; the CDR3 is given as TCRdb lists it. This chain connects TRBV11-2 to TRBJ2-7; TRBD2, the table's D call, was not compared with the DNA. The CDR3 comprises 8 residues, both ends counted. Germline V gene sequence: CDR1 SGHAT, CDR2 FQNNGV. This CDR3 reads CASSPLVM.

The chain has TRBV5-1 and TRBJ2-7; 8 nucleotides align to TRBD2. This CDR3 spans 12 amino acids. V shed 10 bases, J shed 7 bases, and the junction held 10 bases outside the gene matches. The germline gives CDR1 SGHRS, CDR2 YFSETQ. The CDR3 coding sequence is TGCGCCGGTACAGCGGGGGTTGGAGAGCAGTACTTC. This translates into CAGTAGVGEQYF. Drawing the rest from reference TRBV5-1 and TRBJ2-7, the complete variable domain is KAGVTQTPRYLIKTRGQQVTLSCSPISGHRSVSWYQQTPGQGLQFLFEYFSETQRNKGNFPGRFSGRQFSNSRSEMNVSTLELGDSALYLCAGTAGVGEQYFGPGTRLTVT.

This chain joins TRBV9 and TRBJ2-3; tentative D call: TRBD2 (6 bases). The CDR3 contains 18 residues. CDR1 is SGDLS and CDR2 is YYNGEE in the germline V gene. Trimming took 3 bases from V and 1 from J, leaving 21 bases between them. This CDR3 reads CASSGAPPGEVGTDTQYF. For the CDR3, the DNA is TGTGCCAGCAGCGGAGCCCCCCCCGGGGAGGTCGGCACAGATACGCAGTATTTT.

The gene calls are TRBV6-4 and TRBJ2-7; D is possibly TRBD1 (5 bases). V was clipped by 6 bases and J by 5 bases, with 14 bases between them. CDR1 is MRHNA, CDR2 SNTAGT, per germline. The CDR3 contains 13 residues. CDR3 DNA sequence: TGTGCCAGCAGCGCTCGTAGGGGCCACGAGCAGTACTTC. This codes for CASSARRGHEQYF.

The chain joins TRBV4-1 to TRBJ2-5; 7 bases match TRBD2. The DNA end is more similar to TRBJ2-7, so the J call may be wrong. CDR3 length: 12 residues. Looked up from germline, CDR1 is MGHRA and CDR2 is YSYEKL. The CDR3 spells CASSPGGYEQYF. The CDR3 nucleotides are TGCGCCAGCAGCCCCGGGGGGTACGAGCAGTACTTC.

CDR3 protein: CASSSWWDPTGNEQFF. The DNA for the CDR3 is TGTGCCAGCAGCTCGTGGTGGGACCCTACCGGCAATGAGCAGTTCTTC. The chain combines TRBV7-6 with TRBJ2-1, with D perhaps being TRBD1 or TRBD2 (5 bases each). Germline CDR1 and CDR2: SGHVS and FNYEAQ. The CDR3 sequence is 16 residues long. Trimming shortened V by 4 bases and J by 6 bases, and 19 bases separated the two germline ends.

This clone was observed once. The rearrangement links TRBV19 to TRBJ1-4; D unresolved. CDR1 and CDR2 (germline): LNHDA, SQIVND (reference sequence). The CDR3 length is 11 residues. Trimming left V 3 bases short and J 8 bases short, with 4 bases between. CDR3 in amino acids: CASSISEKLFF. The DNA of the CDR3 is TGTGCCAGTAGTATTAGCGAAAAACTGTTTTTT.

V usage is TRBV5-6 and J usage is TRBJ2-7; the D gene could be TRBD1 or TRBD2 (5 bases each). V lost 0 bases to trimming and J lost 4 bases, with 20 bases between them. Per germline, CDR1 SGHDT and CDR2 YYEEEE. The CDR3 contains 17 residues. CDR3 residues: CASSLAVGDGVGYEQYF. The CDR3 DNA sequence: TGTGCCAGCAGCTTGGCTGTGGGGGACGGGGTAGGATACGAGCAGTACTTC. Looking up the rest from reference TRBV5-6 and TRBJ2-7 gives the full variable domain: DAGVTQSPTHLIKTRGQQVTLRCSPKSGHDTVSWYQQALGQGPQFIFQYYEEEERQRGNFPDRFSGHQFPNYSSELNVNALLLGDSALYLCASSLAVGDGVGYEQYFGPGTRLTVT.

J is TRBJ2-3 and V is TRBV6-1; 8 positions match TRBD2. The CDR3 length is 18 residues. V shed 1 base, J shed 9 bases, and the junction held 18 bases outside the gene matches. Germline V gene lookup returns CDR1 MNHNS and CDR2 SASEGT. CDR3 sequence: CASSEGPPQSGGYLTQYF. DNA for the CDR3: TGTGCCAGCAGTGAAGGGCCCCCCCAAAGCGGGGGTTACTTAACGCAGTATTTT.

The J gene is TRBJ1-4, the V gene TRBV2; the D is unclear. V was pared by 4 bases and J by 4 bases, with 16 bases between. CDR3 length: 16 amino acids. Germline assignment: CDR1 SNHLY and CDR2 FYNNEI. The CDR3 is CASSVPEGPSNEKLFF. CDR3 in DNA: TGTGCCAGCAGTGTTCCGGAAGGGCCAAGTAATGAAAAACTGTTTTTT.

The V gene is TRBV1, the J gene TRBJ2-3; TRBD2 reflects the table's D call only, with no check against the DNA. TRBV1 has pseudogene status. The CDR3 covers 19 residues. The CDR3 loop reads CTSSVRTSGGVEHTDTQYF. For the CDR3, the DNA is TGCACCAGCAGCGTAAGGACTAGCGGGGGGGTGGAACACACAGATACGCAGTATTTT.

The chain uses TRBV7-3 and TRBJ2-2; maybe TRBD1 (5 bases). CDR1 and CDR2 from the germline V gene are SGHTA and FQGTGA. V was cut by 5 bases and J by 6 bases, with 10 bases left in between. CDR3 size: 13 residues. The CDR3 loop is CASSEGAAGELFF. The CDR3, as DNA: TGTGCCAGCAGCGAAGGGGCGGCCGGGGAGCTGTTTTTT.

V and J are TRBV5-4 and TRBJ2-1; a possible D gene is TRBD2 (5 bases). This CDR3 is 18 amino acids long. V was clipped by 5 bases and J by 4 bases, with 25 bases between them. Germline assignment: CDR1 SGHNT and CDR2 YYREEE (reference sequence). This chain's CDR3 is CASSDPTEATGSYNEQFF. The CDR3 DNA follows: TGTGCCAGCAGTGACCCCACCGAGGCTACGGGGTCATACAATGAGCAGTTCTTC.

The chain employs TRBV10-3 and TRBJ2-7; perhaps D is TRBD1 or TRBD2 (5 bases each). Trimming took off 4 bases at V and 6 bases at J, with 22 bases between the two ends. This CDR3 has 16 amino acids. CDR1 and CDR2 from the germline V gene are ENHRY and SYGVKD. In DNA, the CDR3 is TGTGCCATCAGTGGATCCCGGGACGAAGAAGTCTTCGAGCAGTACTTC. Translating gives CAISGSRDEEVFEQYF.